These 29 T cell receptor beta chains were sequenced from one sample in a study of tumor-infiltrating lymphocytes in primary liver carcinoma. Both blood RNA, taken from unsorted whole blood, and germline DNA were extracted. With a constant-region primer, TCR beta cDNA was made from approximately 450 ng of total RNA. Investigators got TCR beta libraries out of three nested multiplex PCR rounds, done with slightly modified ARM-PCR. TRBV1-TRBV30 forward primers and a C-beta reverse primer were used in the first two PCR rounds, which each ran for approximately 10 cycles. TCRdb re-derived calls from the multiplex PCR reads in MiXCR, one entry per CDR3 protein. The sample carries nearly 200,000 distinct CDR3 sequences, about two thirds recorded once. The sequenced material came from peripheral blood. The receptors originated from a woman in her sixties or seventies with primary liver carcinoma and hepatitis B virus infection.

The chain carries TRBV13 and TRBJ2-3, with 7 bases lining up with TRBD1. Trimming cost V 5 bases and J 2 bases; bases outside gene matches: 1. Looked up from germline, CDR1 is PRHDT and CDR2 is FYEKMQ (reference sequence). The CDR3 totals 13 residues. The CDR3 coding sequence is TGTGCCAGCAGCGACAGGGTCACAGATACGCAGTATTTT. This encodes CASSDRVTDTQYF.

For this clonotype: A much larger clone is a single base away; this may be a read error. The rearrangement uses TRBV5-1 and TRBJ1-4; 7 bases are shared with TRBD1. The V and J ends lost 4 bases and 4 bases, in that order; junction bases with no gene match: 10. Germline V gene data show CDR1 as SGHRS and CDR2 as YFSETQ. The length of the CDR3 is 16 residues. The CDR3 here is CASSGGQSAGNEKLFF. CDR3 nucleotides: TGCGCCAGCAGCGGGGGACAGAGCGCGGGTAATGAAAAACTGTTTTTT.

On this clonotype: In this CDR3 the conserved last residue, phenylalanine or tryptophan, is missing, so a read error is likely. The rearrangement joins TRBV11-3 to TRBJ2-1, with 7 bases fitting TRBD2. Germline CDR1 reads SGHNT; CDR2 reads YENEEA. V was pared by 0 bases and J by 7 bases, with 6 bases of the junction left unmatched. The CDR3 is made up of 15 amino acids. This CDR3 reads CASSLETSWLNEQFL. CDR3 bases: TGTGCCAGCAGCTTAGAGACTAGCTGGCTGAATGAGCAGTTCCTC.

This clonotype was found many times. The chain combines TRBV29-1 with TRBJ2-5; 10 nucleotides match TRBD2. Germline lookup yields CDR1 SQVTM and CDR2 ANQGSEA. This CDR3 contains 15 residues. V was pared by 1 base and J by 5 bases, with 7 bases of the junction left unmatched. In DNA, the CDR3 is TGCAGCGTTGAAGGGGCTAGCGGGAGTTGGGAGACCCAGTACTTC. It specifies CSVEGASGSWETQYF.

Points on this clonotype: One end of the junction fails to match germline, which may point to a read error. The chain employs TRBV7-8 and TRBJ2-7; no firm D call. The germline V gene encodes CDR1 SGHVS and CDR2 FQNEAQ. The CDR3 consists of 14 residues. In DNA, the CDR3 is TGTGCCAGCAGCTCCTGTGGCGGTGCCTACGAGCACTACTTC. This gives the protein CASSSCGGAYEHYF. The full variable domain, completed using reference TRBV7-8 and TRBJ2-7, is GAGVSQSPRYKVAKRGQDVALRCDPISGHVSLFWYQQALGQGPEFLTYFQNEAQLDKSGLPSDRFFAERPEGSVSTLKIQRTQQEDSAVYLCASSSCGGAYEHYFGPGTRLTVT.

As concerns this clonotype: A much larger clonotype is one base distant, so this may be a read error. This sequence joins TRBV5-6 and TRBJ2-7; weak D call: TRBD2 (5 bases). CDR1 and CDR2 (germline): SGHDT, YYEEEE. There are 13 residues in the CDR3. The CDR3 DNA reads TGTGCCAGCACCGATGGGAGATCCTACGAGCTGTACTTC. It specifies CASTDGRSYELYF.

On this clonotype itself: Since a much larger clone is just one base distant, this may be a read error. The CDR3 sequence is CASSQGQVVTFQETQYF. Here the CDR3 DNA reads TGTGCCAGCAGCCAAGGCCAGGTGGTCACCTTTCAAGAGACCCAGTACTTC. This chain joins TRBV4-2 and TRBJ2-5; D uncertain. Trimming took 1 base from V and 2 from J, leaving 17 bases between them. This CDR3 has 17 amino acids. CDR1 and CDR2 from the germline V gene are LGHNA and YNFKEQ.

This clonotype was counted ten times or more. CDR3 residues: CSVILAGSQETQYF. The CDR3 DNA is TGCAGCGTTATCCTAGCAGGGTCCCAAGAGACCCAGTACTTC. This rearrangement joins TRBV29-1 to TRBJ2-5; D may correspond to TRBD1 or TRBD2 (5 bases each). CDR1 is SQVTM, CDR2 ANQGSEA, per germline. The V gene lost 5 bases and the J gene lost 1 base, with 14 bases spanning the gap. This CDR3 has 14 amino acids.

Worth noting for this clonotype: One end of the junction is discordant with germline, which a read error may explain. The chain uses TRBV11-2 and TRBJ2-7; maybe TRBD2 (7 bases). Germline CDR1 reads SGHAT; CDR2 reads FQNNGV. The CDR3 consists of 15 residues. In nucleotides, the CDR3 is TGTGCCAGCAGCTTCGGACAGCCTGGGGACTACAAGCAGTACTTC. Translating gives CASSFGQPGDYKQYF.

This clonotype has more than one count but fewer than ten. One junction end disagrees with the germline gene, perhaps due to a read error. This sequence joins TRBV5-4 and TRBJ2-5, with TRBD2 matching 11 bases. CDR3 length: 15 residues. Per the germline V gene, CDR1 is SGHNT and CDR2 is YYREEE (reference sequence). CDR3 sequence reads: CTSSFGTSGQETQYF. CDR3 nucleotides: TGTACCAGCAGCTTCGGGACTAGCGGCCAAGAGACCCAGTACTTC.

The chain has TRBV6-6 and TRBJ1-2, with D tentatively TRBD1 (6 bases). V lost 6 bases to trimming and J lost 0 bases, with 17 bases between them. CDR3 length equals 16 residues. The germline CDR1 and CDR2 sequences are MNHNY and SVGAGI (reference sequence). CDR3 in DNA: TGTGCCAGCAGCTACCCCGGACAGAAAGCTAACTATGGCTACACCTTC. It encodes CASSYPGQKANYGYTF.

The chain joins TRBV30 to TRBJ1-2; D not resolved. This CDR3 is built from 14 residues. V lost 5 bases and J lost 0, with 13 bases in between. CDR1 GTSNPN and CDR2 SVGIG come from the germline V gene (reference sequence). As DNA, the CDR3 is TGTGCCTGGGGCAGACATGGGACTAACTATGGCTACACCTTC. Amino acids: CAWGRHGTNYGYTF.

Turning to this clonotype: Mismatch with germline at one junction end may stem from a read error. V gene TRBV12-3 or TRBV12-4 combines with J gene TRBJ1-2; 7 bases match TRBD1. This CDR3 contains 15 residues. CDR3 nucleotides: TGTGCCGGCAGTTTAGGTGGGGGACAGATCCATGGCTACACCTTC. Residues: CAGSLGGGQIHGYTF.

This clonotype was observed at least ten times. The chain combines TRBV12-3 or TRBV12-4 with TRBJ2-7; no definite D call. The CDR3 contains 10 residues. V was pared by 2 bases and J by 6 bases, with 2 bases between. The chain's CDR3 is CASSLFEQYF. For the CDR3, the DNA is TGTGCCAGCAGTTTATTCGAGCAGTACTTC.

The chain has TRBV4-2 and TRBJ2-1; TRBD2 aligns across 10 bases. CDR1 LGHNA and CDR2 YNFKEQ come from the germline V gene. The CDR3 loop spans 17 amino acids. V trimming: 0 bases; J trimming: 5 bases; junction bases outside the gene matches: 7. The CDR3 protein is CASSQEPGLAGDNEQFF. The CDR3 bases are TGTGCCAGCAGCCAAGAGCCCGGGCTAGCGGGAGACAATGAGCAGTTCTTC.

A note on this clonotype: Being one base from a much bigger clone, this may be a read error. The chain links TRBV6-1 to TRBJ2-1; D gene unclear. The CDR3 consists of 14 residues. Germline-derived CDR1 and CDR2 are MNHNS and SASEGT. CDR3 sequence: CVSSVVLGRGEQFF. In DNA, the CDR3 is TGTGTCAGCAGTGTAGTTCTAGGGCGCGGTGAGCAGTTCTTC.

This clonotype was counted a few times. The chain links TRBV18 to TRBJ2-7; D is uncertain. V lost 2 bases, J lost 5 bases, and 10 bases lay in between. The V gene's germline CDR1 is KGHSH and CDR2 LQKENI. The length of the CDR3 is 13 residues. The CDR3 nucleotides are TGTGCCAGCTCACCAGGGCTAAATAACGAGCAGTACTTC. Amino acids: CASSPGLNNEQYF.

With respect to this clonotype: The junction does not match germline at one end; this may be a read error. V gene TRBV4-1 combines with J gene TRBJ1-1; D is uncertain. The CDR3 is 15 residues long. Looked up from germline, CDR1 is MGHRA and CDR2 is YSYEKL. Written as DNA, the CDR3 is TGCGCCAGCAGCCAAGGACGCGTTGGGAGCACTGGAGCTTTCTTT. It is translated as CASSQGRVGSTGAFF.

This clonotype showed up just a few times. This may arise from a read error, as a much more abundant clone is one base away. The rearrangement uses TRBV4-1 and TRBJ2-3, with TRBD2 identical over 11 bases. Looked up from germline, CDR1 is MGHRA and CDR2 is YSYEKL. The CDR3 has 16 amino acids. CDR3 amino acids: CASSRYQTSGENTKYF. The CDR3 bases are TGCGCCAGCAGCCGATACCAGACTAGCGGGGAGAATACGAAGTATTTT.

Many counts were recorded for this clonotype. The rearrangement joins TRBV6-5 to TRBJ1-2; tentatively, D is TRBD1 (6 bases). The CDR3 is 14 amino acids. The V and J ends lost 2 bases and 3 bases respectively, with 10 bases between them. Germline values: CDR1 MNHEY, CDR2 SVGAGI. CDR3 amino acids: CASSYINRDYGYTF. CDR3 nucleotide sequence: TGTGCCAGCAGTTACATAAACAGGGACTATGGCTACACCTTC.

As for this clonotype: An end of the junction does not agree with germline; a read error may underlie this. This chain uses TRBV28 with TRBJ2-1; 9 bases are a match to TRBD2. Germline V gene sequence: CDR1 MDHEN, CDR2 SYDVKM. This CDR3 has 16 amino acids. This chain's CDR3 is CASSPSGASSYNEQLF. In nucleotides, the CDR3 is TGTGCCAGCAGTCCTAGCGGGGCGAGTTCCTACAATGAGCAGTTATTC.

As regards this clonotype: This sequence may be a read error, since a much larger clone differs from it by one base. The chain couples TRBV14 to TRBJ1-4; 9 bases are shared with TRBD1. From germline, CDR1 is SGHDN and CDR2 FVKESK. CDR3 size: 15 residues. Losses at the gene ends were 4 bases for V and 8 bases for J; bases not matched to a gene: 8. Here the CDR3 DNA reads TGTGCCAGCAGCCGCCAGGACAGGGGATACGAAAAACTGTTTTTT. This codes for CASSRQDRGYEKLFF.

About this clonotype itself: A single base separates this from a much larger clone, so it may be a read error. No conserved phenylalanine or tryptophan is present at the end of the CDR3, so a read error is the likely explanation. The chain employs TRBV14 and TRBJ2-2, with D maybe TRBD2 (6 bases). Germline CDR1 SGHDN, CDR2 FVKESK. This CDR3 has 14 residues. The ends were cut back, 2 bases at V and 3 bases at J, with 7 bases in the middle. The CDR3 spells CASSQRLDTGELFL. Here the CDR3 DNA reads TGTGCCAGCAGCCAAAGACTAGACACCGGGGAGCTGTTTCTT.

For this clonotype: An end of the junction does not agree with germline; a read error may underlie this. The chain carries TRBV11-3 and TRBJ1-1, with D tentatively TRBD1 (6 bases). The germline V gene has CDR1 SGHNT and CDR2 YENEEA. CDR3 length: 17 amino acids. CDR3 loop: CARSLKGRDMSYTEAFF. CDR3 coding DNA: TGTGCCAGAAGCTTAAAGGGTCGGGACATGTCTTACACTGAAGCTTTCTTT.

In the case of this clonotype: A much larger clone sits a single nucleotide away, making a read error possible. This rearrangement joins TRBV14 to TRBJ2-7, with 10 bases lining up with TRBD1. Germline loops: CDR1 SGHDN, CDR2 FVKESK. The CDR3 contains 18 residues. The V gene end was trimmed by 2 bases and the J gene end by 3 bases; junction bases not matched to a gene: 13. CDR3 coding DNA: TGTGCCAGCAGCCAAAAAACACACGGGACAGGGGTCGACTACGAGCAGTACTTC. Amino acids: CASSQKTHGTGVDYEQYF. Full variable domain (rest looked up from reference TRBV14 and TRBJ2-7): EAGVTQFPSHSVIEKGQTVTLRCDPISGHDNLYWYRRVMGKEIKFLLHFVKESKQDESGMPNNRFLAERTGGTYSTLKVQPAELEDSGVYFCASSQKTHGTGVDYEQYFGPGTRLTVT.

The gene calls are TRBV5-4 and TRBJ1-2; no reliable D call. Germline assignment: CDR1 SGHNT and CDR2 YYREEE (reference sequence). This CDR3 has 14 amino acids. The V end lost 0 bases, the J end lost 0 bases, and 6 bases lay between the germline ends. The CDR3 sequence: CASSLEIPNYGYTF. The CDR3 DNA is TGTGCCAGCAGCTTGGAGATTCCTAACTATGGCTACACCTTC.

The chain combines TRBV12-5 with TRBJ2-2; D gene unclear. Trimming stripped 6 bases from V and 2 bases from J, with 13 bases between. The CDR3 contains 15 residues. Germline assignment: CDR1 LGHNT and CDR2 FRNRAP. This CDR3 reads CASGQHRINTGELFF. The CDR3 DNA reads TGTGCTAGTGGCCAGCACAGAATTAACACCGGGGAGCTGTTTTTT.

About this clonotype: At one of its ends the junction is not consistent with the germline gene, which may arise from a read error. The chain employs TRBV11-2 and TRBJ2-3; D may be TRBD2 (6 bases). CDR3 length: 14 residues. Germline-derived CDR1 and CDR2 are SGHAT and FQNNGV. The CDR3 DNA reads TGTGCCAGCAACACCGGACTACGCACAGATGCGCAGTATTTT. Translated: CASNTGLRTDAQYF.

The genes are TRBV5-1 and TRBJ2-7, with D possibly matching TRBD2 (5 bases). The germline V and J ends were trimmed by 4 bases and 7 bases, with 24 bases remaining between them. Looked up from germline, CDR1 is SGHRS and CDR2 is YFSETQ. This CDR3 is built from 16 residues. The CDR3 bases are TGCGCCAGCAGCCCCGGGCATCTTGGGAGCCTAGGGGAGCAGTACTTC. It translates to CASSPGHLGSLGEQYF.